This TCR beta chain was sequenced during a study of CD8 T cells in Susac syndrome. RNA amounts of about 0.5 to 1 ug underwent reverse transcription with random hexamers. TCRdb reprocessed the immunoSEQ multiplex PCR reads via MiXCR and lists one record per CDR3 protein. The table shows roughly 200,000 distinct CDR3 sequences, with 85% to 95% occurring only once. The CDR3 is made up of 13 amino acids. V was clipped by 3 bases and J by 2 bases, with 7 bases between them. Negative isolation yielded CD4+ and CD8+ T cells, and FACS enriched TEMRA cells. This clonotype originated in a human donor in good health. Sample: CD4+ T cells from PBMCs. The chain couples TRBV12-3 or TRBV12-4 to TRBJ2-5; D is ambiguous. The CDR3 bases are TGTGCCAGCAGTTTCGGACGGCAAGAGACCCAGTACTTC. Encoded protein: CASSFGRQETQYF.